The 21 T cell receptor beta chains below were found in one sample sequenced in a study of cytomegalovirus exposure and HLA in healthy donors. Use of 60 Vbeta and 13 Jbeta primers characterized the PCR. Produced via immunoSEQ multiplex PCR; TCRdb's table is partial and in-frame only. This sample has 100,000 or so clones, with less than 85% found just once. The sequenced sample consisted of PBMCs. These TCRs come from a man aged 18 to 29 in good health and CMV-seronegative.

V is TRBV5-1 and J is TRBJ2-5; the D gene is possibly TRBD2 (5 bases). Deletions cut 0 bases from V and 1 base from J, with 7 bases between. This CDR3 is built from 14 residues. Germline V gene sequence: CDR1 SGHRS, CDR2 YFSETQ. CDR3 in amino acids: CASSLAGGQETQYF. As DNA, the CDR3 is TGCGCCAGCAGCTTGGCCGGAGGCCAAGAGACCCAGTACTTC.

On this clone: The germline gene is not matched at one end of the junction; a read error may be the cause. The rearrangement joins TRBV4-3 to TRBJ2-1, with TRBD2 matching over 9 bases. The CDR3 has 16 amino acids. Germline-derived CDR1 and CDR2 are LGHNA and YSLEER. The CDR3 sequence: CASSQSYSGSYTEQFF. The CDR3 DNA reads TGCGCCAGCAGCCAATCGTATAGCGGGAGTTACACTGAGCAGTTCTTC.

This chain uses TRBV5-4 with TRBJ2-6; tentatively, D is TRBD1 (6 bases). The CDR3 has 16 amino acids. Germline V gene lookup returns CDR1 SGHNT and CDR2 YYREEE (reference sequence). Trimming took off 4 bases at V and 0 bases at J, with 11 bases between the two ends. CDR3 coding DNA: TGTGCCAGCAGCAGACAGGTTCCCTCTGGGGCCAACGTCCTGACTTTC. Translation gives CASSRQVPSGANVLTF.

Here the CDR3 DNA reads TGTGCCAGCAGCGTAGCGCTGGCCCCGAATGCACCCGATACGCAGTATTTT. It encodes CASSVALAPNAPDTQYF. The chain links TRBV9 to TRBJ2-3; no clear D. The CDR3 totals 17 residues. Per the germline V gene, CDR1 is SGDLS and CDR2 is YYNGEE. V gave up 0 bases and J gave up 6 bases, with 20 bases separating them.

The CDR3 sequence: CASSLGGTHEQYF. CDR3 DNA: TGTGCCAGCAGCTTAGGCGGTACCCACGAGCAGTACTTC. V gene TRBV7-9 combines with J gene TRBJ2-7; unclear D gene. CDR3 length: 13 residues. V lost 1 base to trimming and J lost 5 bases, with 9 bases between them. Per germline, CDR1 SEHNR and CDR2 FQNEAQ (reference sequence).

The chain carries TRBV19 and TRBJ1-5; 9 nucleotides agree with TRBD1. The CDR3 is made up of 14 amino acids. CDR1 and CDR2 from the germline V gene are LNHDA and SQIVND (reference sequence). V shed 5 bases, J shed 5 bases, and the junction held 4 bases outside the gene matches. CDR3 loop: CASSGRDRDQPQHF. In DNA, the CDR3 is TGTGCCAGTAGTGGCCGGGACAGGGATCAGCCCCAGCATTTT.

The V gene is TRBV30, the J gene TRBJ1-4, with 9 bases fitting TRBD1. The V gene end was trimmed by 1 base and the J gene end by 7 bases; junction bases not matched to a gene: 7. Germline loops: CDR1 GTSNPN, CDR2 SVGIG (reference sequence). The CDR3 has 15 residues. CDR3 nucleotide sequence: TGTGCCTGGAGTGACCGAACAGGGGGCGGTGAAAAACTGTTTTTT. Translating it yields CAWSDRTGGGEKLFF.

The chain uses TRBV7-2 and TRBJ2-7; 14 nucleotides line up with TRBD2. CDR1 SGHTA and CDR2 FQGNSA come from the germline V gene. CDR3 length: 17 amino acids. V gave up 5 bases and J gave up 5 bases; unmatched junction bases: 11. Written as DNA, the CDR3 is TGTGCCAGCAGCCCTCCCGGACTAGCGGGAGGAATAGACGAGCAGTACTTC. Its protein is CASSPPGLAGGIDEQYF. The whole variable domain, filled in from reference TRBV7-2 and TRBJ2-7, reads GAGVSQSPSNKVTEKGKDVELRCDPISGHTALYWYRQSLGQGLEFLIYFQGNSAPDKSGLPSDRFSAERTGGSVSTLTIQRTQQEDSAVYLCASSPPGLAGGIDEQYFGPGTRLTVT.

The V call is TRBV7-9, the J call TRBJ1-1; TRBD1 matches at 8 bases. Trimming removed 7 bases from V and 6 bases from J; junction bases left unmatched: 1. Germline assignment: CDR1 SEHNR and CDR2 FQNEAQ (reference sequence). This CDR3 has 11 amino acids. The CDR3 DNA is TGTGCCAGCAAACAGGGGGCTGAAGCTTTCTTT. Protein product: CASKQGAEAFF.

This chain joins TRBV9 and TRBJ1-5; TRBD1 might be the D (6 bases). V lost 0 bases and J 7 bases, leaving 14 bases between the germline ends. The CDR3 has 15 residues. Per germline, CDR1 SGDLS and CDR2 YYNGEE. This CDR3 is CASSVEGGLRQPQHF. For the CDR3, the DNA is TGTGCCAGCAGCGTAGAGGGGGGGCTGCGGCAGCCCCAGCATTTT.

The V call is TRBV10-3, the J call TRBJ1-2, with unresolved D. V lost 2 bases and J lost 0, with 10 bases in between. The CDR3 spans 15 residues. Germline lookup yields CDR1 ENHRY and CDR2 SYGVKD. The CDR3 protein is CAISEMGSANYGYTF. In DNA, the CDR3 is TGTGCCATCAGTGAGATGGGGAGCGCTAACTATGGCTACACCTTC.

The rearrangement links TRBV28 to TRBJ1-1; 7 bases are a match to TRBD1. The V and J ends lost 6 bases and 4 bases, in that order; junction bases with no gene match: 8. Germline lookup yields CDR1 MDHEN and CDR2 SYDVKM. The CDR3 sequence is 14 residues long. The CDR3 nucleotides are TGTGCCAGCAGGTCAGGGGGTAATCCCACTGAAGCTTTCTTT. Translation: CASRSGGNPTEAFF.

J is TRBJ2-1 and V is TRBV30, with no clear D. Germline V gives CDR1 GTSNPN, CDR2 SVGIG (reference sequence). V lost 1 base and J 2 bases, leaving 18 bases between the germline ends. The CDR3 runs 17 residues. This CDR3 reads CAWSAIARVGPYNEQFF. For the CDR3, the DNA is TGTGCCTGGAGTGCAATCGCCCGGGTCGGCCCCTACAATGAGCAGTTCTTC. The entire variable domain, with the rest obtained from reference TRBV30 and TRBJ2-1, is as follows: SQTIHQWPATLVQPVGSPLSLECTVEGTSNPNLYWYRQAAGRGLQLLFYSVGIGQISSEVPQNLSASRPQDRQFILSSKKLLLSDSGFYLCAWSAIARVGPYNEQFFGPGTRLTVL.

J is TRBJ2-5 and V is TRBV13, with 8 bases fitting TRBD1. This CDR3 has 17 residues. V lost 5 bases and J lost 5; bases outside the gene matches: 16. CDR1 is PRHDT, CDR2 FYEKMQ, per germline (reference sequence). In DNA form, the CDR3 reads TGTGCCAGCAGCCATCGACAGGGGCCCGTTCCAAGGGAGACCCAGTACTTC. The encoded protein is CASSHRQGPVPRETQYF.

The table lists this clone with a count of one. The CDR3 loop is CASSETGGRVYEQYF. CDR3 nucleotides: TGTGCCAGCAGTGAAACAGGGGGACGGGTTTACGAGCAGTACTTC. The rearrangement uses TRBV6-1 and TRBJ2-7; 8 nucleotides match TRBD1. CDR1 is MNHNS, CDR2 SASEGT, per germline. The CDR3 length is 15 residues. V shed 2 bases and J 4 bases; nucleotides not matched to a gene: 7.

The chain recombines TRBV29-1 with TRBJ2-7; D perhaps matches TRBD2 (6 bases). The CDR3 has 16 residues. The V end was cut by 1 base, the J end by 1 base, with 17 bases between. Germline assignment: CDR1 SQVTM and CDR2 ANQGSEA. This chain's CDR3 is CSVEAGGATRSYEQYF. In DNA, the CDR3 is TGCAGCGTTGAAGCGGGCGGGGCGACTCGATCCTACGAGCAGTACTTC.

The chain is built from TRBV5-4 and TRBJ2-7, with D maybe TRBD2 (5 bases). The ends were cut back, 5 bases at V and 1 base at J, with 13 bases in the middle. The CDR3 covers 14 residues. Looked up from germline, CDR1 is SGHNT and CDR2 is YYREEE (reference sequence). CDR3 amino acids: CASRPKLVSYEQYF. The CDR3 region has the DNA TGTGCCAGCAGACCTAAACTAGTATCCTACGAGCAGTACTTC.

The chain recombines TRBV6-5 with TRBJ1-5, with a tentative D call TRBD1 (5 bases). Trimming stripped 8 bases from V and 5 bases from J, with 16 bases between. The CDR3 loop spans 14 amino acids. Per the germline V gene, CDR1 is MNHEY and CDR2 is SVGAGI. CDR3 loop: CASSSRGLYQPQHF. Here the CDR3 DNA reads TGTGCCAGCTCCTCAAGGGGCTTGTATCAGCCCCAGCATTTT.

This chain joins TRBV21-1 and TRBJ2-7; TRBD2 reflects the table's D call only, with no check against the DNA. TRBV21-1 is tagged as a pseudogene. This CDR3 spans 17 amino acids. CDR3 in DNA: TGTGCCAGCAGCCGGAGGGGAAGTTCTCCTTTCTACCACGAGCAGTACTTC. It translates to CASSRRGSSPFYHEQYF.

The V and J genes are TRBV9 and TRBJ2-2; 12 bases align to TRBD2. This CDR3 spans 21 amino acids. Germline V gives CDR1 SGDLS, CDR2 YYNGEE. J gave up 5 bases and V 0 bases, and 17 bases lay outside the gene matches. The CDR3 here is CASSVETLLAGGSTGTGELFF. The CDR3 nucleotides are TGTGCCAGCAGCGTAGAAACTCTACTAGCGGGAGGCTCAACGGGAACCGGGGAGCTGTTTTTT.

This chain connects TRBV5-8 to TRBJ1-3, with TRBD1 as a possible D gene (5 bases). The CDR3 extends over 15 amino acids. From germline, CDR1 is SGHTS and CDR2 YDEGEE. The germline V and J ends were trimmed by 0 bases and 0 bases, with 7 bases remaining between them. The CDR3: CASSLVGRSGNTIYF. The CDR3 nucleotides are TGTGCCAGCAGCTTGGTGGGGCGCTCTGGAAACACCATATATTTT. The entire variable domain, with the rest obtained from reference TRBV5-8 and TRBJ1-3, is as follows: EAGVTQSPTHLIKTRGQQATLRCSPISGHTSVYWYQQALGLGLQFLLWYDEGEERNRGNFPPRFSGRQFPNYSSELNVNALELEDSALYLCASSLVGRSGNTIYFGEGSWLTVV.